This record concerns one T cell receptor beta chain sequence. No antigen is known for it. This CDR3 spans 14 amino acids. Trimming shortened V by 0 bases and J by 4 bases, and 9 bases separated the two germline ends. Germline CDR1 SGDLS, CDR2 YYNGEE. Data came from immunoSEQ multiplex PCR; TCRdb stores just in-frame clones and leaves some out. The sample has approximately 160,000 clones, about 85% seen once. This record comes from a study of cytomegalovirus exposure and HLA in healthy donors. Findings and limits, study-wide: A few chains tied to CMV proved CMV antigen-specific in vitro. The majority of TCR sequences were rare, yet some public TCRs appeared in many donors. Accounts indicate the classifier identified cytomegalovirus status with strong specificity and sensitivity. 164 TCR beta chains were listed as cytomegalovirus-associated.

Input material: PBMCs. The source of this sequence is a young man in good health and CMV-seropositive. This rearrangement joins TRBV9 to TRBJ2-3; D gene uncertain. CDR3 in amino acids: CASSVEIVSDTQYF. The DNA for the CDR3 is TGTGCCAGCAGCGTAGAGATAGTCTCAGATACGCAGTATTTT. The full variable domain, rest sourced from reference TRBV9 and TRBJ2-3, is DSGVTQTPKHLITATGQRVTLRCSPRSGDLSVYWYQQSLDQGLQFLIQYYNGEERAKGNILERFSAQQFPDLHSELNLSSLELGDSALYFCASSVEIVSDTQYFGPGTRLTVL.